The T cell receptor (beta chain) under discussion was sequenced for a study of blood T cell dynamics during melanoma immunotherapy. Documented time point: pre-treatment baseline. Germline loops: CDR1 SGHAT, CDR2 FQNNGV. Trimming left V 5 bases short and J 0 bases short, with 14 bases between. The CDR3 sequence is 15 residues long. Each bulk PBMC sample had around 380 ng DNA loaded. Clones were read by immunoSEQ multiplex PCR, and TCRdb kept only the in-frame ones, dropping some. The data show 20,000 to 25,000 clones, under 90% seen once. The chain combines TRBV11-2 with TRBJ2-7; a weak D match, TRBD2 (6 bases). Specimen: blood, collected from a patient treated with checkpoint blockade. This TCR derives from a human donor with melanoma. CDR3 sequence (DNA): TGTGCCAGCAGCCCCGGGACTTTTAGCTCCTACGAGCAGTACTTC. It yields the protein CASSPGTFSSYEQYF.